Described below is a single T cell receptor (beta chain) sequence and its context. This clonotype showed up just a few times. Its antigen remains undetermined. Base-call qualities are not available, and no considerably larger clone is one nucleotide away. Ficoll-Paque density gradient centrifugation was used to isolate PBMCs. The run used an Illumina NovaSeq 6000. TCRalpha and TCRbeta cDNA libraries were built by 5'RACE with constant-segment primers, adding sample barcodes and unique molecular identifiers. RNA was extracted from every sample with Trizol reagent. Amplification of the libraries took two PCR steps, and the second step added a second sample barcode plus Illumina TruSeq adapters. Sequencing of the libraries was done on an Illumina NovaSeq, producing 2 x 150 bp paired-end reads. Per the source publication's procedure: Reads were demultiplexed and collapsed into UMI-guided consensus sequences with migec v1.2.7. With mixcr v2.1.11, UMI consensuses were aligned to TRA and TRB V and J templates and assembled into clonotypes. Clonotypes were classified as expanded or contracted when called significant by both edgeR and NoisET, with noise models trained on biological replicates. For edgeR calls, the thresholds were a false discovery rate-adjusted p below 0.01 and a log2 fold-change of 1. As an exploratory analysis of dynamics, max-normalized trajectories of the 1000 most abundant clonotypes were examined with PCA combined with hierarchical clustering. Separately sequenced CD4+ and CD8+ repertoires were used to assign the CD4 or CD8 phenotype of responding clones. TCRdb trimmed the raw reads at Q25, called clones with MiXCR and kept productive beta chains. For every CDR3 protein sequence, its rows merge into one entry that carries the most common genes and DNA. TCRdb's processing, not the study's, gives the V and J calls here. The sample records a few hundred thousand distinct CDR3 sequences, approximately 25% of which are singletons. The biggest ten clones account for roughly an eighth of the sample.

The CDR3, from cysteine to phenylalanine, totals 15 residues. The kept DNA is CDR3 alone, 45 bases in frame from the first base. The germline V gene sets CDR1 to MNHNS and CDR2 to SASEGT. V is cut back by 3 bases and J by 4 bases, with 7 bases in the junction unmatched. These data come from a study of T-cell memory formation after mild COVID-19 (dated by TCRdb to the early 2020s). For context, the study as a whole: TCR sequence clusters from the two donors were found to be largely donor specific. T-cell clones expanding and contracting after mild COVID-19 in two donors were tracked by longitudinal TCRalpha and TCRbeta repertoire sequencing. Two young, previously healthy adult volunteers, one female and one male, were included in the cohort. On the study overall, not on this receptor specifically: SARS-CoV-2 specificity was not confirmed for the second-wave clones peaking on day 37. Contracting CD4+ clones appeared mostly in the CM and EM memory subsets, whereas CD8+ clones were enriched in EMRA. Only two mild cases were covered in the study, and larger cohorts including severe cases with pre-infection samples were considered necessary. The detection of some responding clones in pre-infection memory suggests that pre-existing cross-reactive memory T cells joined the SARS-CoV-2 response. Balanced CD4/CD8 phenotypes were observed for clones contracting from day 15 to 85, whereas a bias towards CD4+ was observed for a second wave of clones expanding from day 15 to 37.

The chain employs TRBV6-1 and TRBJ2-7; 9 central nucleotides agree with TRBD1. Sequencing was performed on PBMCs or a T cell subset sorted from them (not recorded which). The clonotype originates from an adult woman who had mild COVID-19 (a few samples of this study predate the infection). The sample titles of this study are shuffled in the database, so cell type and time point are left out; the donor was told from shared clones. CDR3 region: CASSEGTGRVYEQYF. The DNA is as follows: TGTGCCAGCAGTGAGGGGACAGGGAGAGTGTACGAGCAGTACTTC.